This T cell receptor (beta chain) emerged from a study of shared clonotypes between healthy human individuals. General study points: Between a handful of donors, naive CD4 clonotypes were shared at a level of about 5%.

Sequencing used immunoSEQ multiplex PCR; TCRdb keeps in-frame clones, though not all of them. The table shows some 2,400,000 clones, with nearly 97% occurring only once. Concerning this clone itself: Its specificity is not known.

The germline CDR1 and CDR2 sequences are MNHNY and SVGAGI (reference sequence). The CDR3 runs 12 residues. V lost 8 bases, J lost 3 bases, and 8 bases lay in between. Material: naive CD4+ T cells sorted from blood. Subset given: CD45RA+ positively selected. The chain uses TRBV6-6 and TRBJ1-5, with unresolved D. The sequence came from a man younger than 35 in good health. The CDR3 spells CASAEANQPQHF. The CDR3 DNA follows: TGTGCCAGCGCTGAGGCCAATCAGCCCCAGCATTTT.